This TCR beta chain was retrieved from a study of blood T cell repertoires in COVID-19 (dated by TCRdb to 2018 to 2021). With respect to the entire study: Samples covering the acute and convalescent phases of COVID-19 were provided by collaborators in the United States, Italy and Spain. The repertoires were released in a freely available public database meant as a resource for research on the immune response to SARS-CoV-2. The material from the prospective study consisted of cDNA or gDNA derived from T cells, B-cell-depleted T cells, or PBMCs. Nearly every sample came with metadata listing a de-identified subject ID, COVID-19 status, age in years and sex. Deeply sampled blood TCRbeta repertoires from subjects exposed to, actively infected with, or recovered from COVID-19 were included in the dataset. Where available, HLA class I and class II types were obtained from metadata supplied by the sample provider rather than from assay-based typing. The samples were drawn from the first 160 participants of the ongoing ImmuneRACE study and from more than 1,000 subjects provided by 6 global collaborators. Results the study describes overall, beyond this receptor: The quantity of clinical and demographic metadata differed by source and by participant and was supplied without curation.

The collaborating institutions used their own protocols to collect whole blood in K2EDTA tubes. For TCRbeta analysis, collaborators shipped samples as frozen whole blood, isolated PBMCs, or DNA extracted from either of those sample types. CDR3 length: 14 amino acids, cysteine to phenylalanine. Left in the record is the CDR3 DNA by itself, 42 bases read in frame from the first base. CDR1 and CDR2, per the germline V gene, are SGHAT and FQNNGV. V sheds 1 base and J sheds 2 bases, leaving 9 bases between their ends. This clone has a single count. This receptor's antigen is unknown. The record has no base qualities; no much larger clone is one base away. Other DNA sequences in this sample translate to the same CDR3. TCRbeta CDR3 regions were amplified from genomic DNA using the immunoSEQ Assay, a bias-controlled multiplex PCR. In the authors' own workflow: Within the assay, amplification of reference gene primers was used to estimate how many nucleated cells each sample contained. Sequence reads were collapsed and filtered to measure the absolute abundance of every unique TCRbeta CDR3 rearrangement. For each sample, productive Simpson clonality was calculated as the square root of Simpson's diversity index across productive rearrangements. TCRdb stores this immuneACCESS table with in-frame sequences only. Part of the clones is absent; in the studies checked, under half of the shortfall reflects unresolved V genes, and no reason is known for the rest. V and J calls plus clone size are reproduced from that table; the DNA served to infer D and trimming. In all, the sample holds 150,000 to 200,000 clones, and around nine tenths of those were seen once. The ten largest clones add up to approximately 2.3% of the sample.

The chain uses TRBV11-2 and TRBJ2-7, with TRBD2 perhaps the D gene, on 6 matching bases. This receptor was obtained from a man aged 65 to 79 with active or convalescent COVID-19. The sequenced sample consisted of peripheral blood. The CDR3 here reads CASSLVRGTYEQYF. The nucleotides are TGTGCCAGCAGCTTAGTGCGGGGCACCTACGAGCAGTACTTC.